This T cell receptor beta chain was observed in a study of control samples from healthy donors and cancer patients. Sequencing used immunoSEQ multiplex PCR; TCRdb keeps in-frame clones, though not all of them. This repertoire shows 75,000 to 90,000 clones, over 75% found once; its top ten account for around 2.1%. The specimen was blood. This TCR derives from a woman aged 40 to 55 in good health.

CDR3 in DNA: TGCGCCAGCAGCCAAGAGTGGGGATCCCAGCCCCAGCATTTT. This translates into CASSQEWGSQPQHF. The gene calls are TRBV4-3 and TRBJ1-5, with D hard to call. This CDR3 spans 14 amino acids. V lost 0 bases and J lost 7, with 10 bases in between. The germline gives CDR1 LGHNA, CDR2 YSLEER.